Following are 6 T cell receptor beta chains from one sample sequenced in a study of blood T cell repertoires in COVID-19. TCRdb's copy holds only in-frame clones and misses some; the assay was immunoSEQ multiplex PCR. The table includes about 220,000 clones, about 87% detected once. Sample: PBMCs or T cells enriched from blood (not recorded which). These receptors were obtained from a woman aged 35 to 49 with acute COVID-19.

DNA of the CDR3: TGTGCCAGCACCCTCCGGGACTTCACAGATACGCAGTATTTT. This encodes CASTLRDFTDTQYF. The chain combines TRBV7-2 with TRBJ2-3, with D possibly being TRBD2 (6 bases). Per germline, CDR1 SGHTA and CDR2 FQGNSA. This CDR3 region has 14 residues. Trimming left V 7 bases short and J 2 bases short, with 13 bases between.

The chain employs TRBV12-3 or TRBV12-4 and TRBJ1-2; D is undetermined. The CDR3 length is 13 residues. V was shortened by 1 base and J by 3 bases, with 6 bases between the two germline ends. CDR3 DNA sequence: TGTGCCAGCAGTTTAGTCGTAGACTATGGCTACACCTTC. Translation: CASSLVVDYGYTF.

The chain couples TRBV4-1 to TRBJ2-5; a weak D match, TRBD2 (6 bases). This CDR3 is 15 amino acids long. The V gene lost 0 bases and the J gene lost 6 bases, with 14 bases spanning the gap. CDR1 is MGHRA, CDR2 YSYEKL, per germline. CDR3 sequence: CASSQDRERLKTQYF. The CDR3 coding sequence is TGCGCCAGCAGCCAAGATCGGGAGCGTTTGAAGACCCAGTACTTC.

The V gene is TRBV2, the J gene TRBJ2-5; tentatively, D is TRBD2 (5 bases). The V gene lost 8 bases and the J gene lost 5 bases, with 18 bases spanning the gap. The V gene's germline CDR1 is SNHLY and CDR2 FYNNEI. CDR3 length: 14 amino acids. DNA of the CDR3: TGTGCCAGCTCCGATCCGGGAAGAGAGGAGACCCAGTACTTC. This gives the protein CASSDPGREETQYF.

This clone came up once. V usage is TRBV4-3 and J usage is TRBJ1-4; 7 positions match TRBD1. V trimming: 4 bases; J trimming: 3 bases; junction bases outside the gene matches: 8. Germline CDR1 and CDR2: LGHNA and YSLEER. The CDR3 consists of 16 residues. The CDR3 protein is CASSPSPGTANEKLFF. In DNA, the CDR3 is TGCGCCAGCAGCCCCAGCCCCGGGACAGCTAATGAAAAACTGTTTTTT.

This sequence joins TRBV24-1 and TRBJ2-3; TRBD1 aligns across 11 bases. This CDR3 has 17 amino acids. The germline V gene encodes CDR1 KGHDR and CDR2 SFDVKD. V shed 3 bases, J shed 5 bases, and the junction held 9 bases outside the gene matches. The CDR3, as DNA: TGTGCCACCAGTGATCCGGGGACAGGGGGGCCCTTAGATACGCAGTATTTT. Translating gives CATSDPGTGGPLDTQYF.